This T cell receptor beta chain was found in a study of cytomegalovirus exposure and HLA in healthy donors (dated by TCRdb to about 2017). Study-level background: In an earlier analysis of several hundred of the donors, 276 Gb of sequence data and 90 million to 130 million unique TCR beta sequences from 150 million to 200 million T cells were reported. A later genetic analysis took genome-wide SNP genotypes for about three fifths of the 666 donors and used that subset as a discovery cohort. Among the approximately 420 genotyped donors, under 90% belonged to the genetic ancestry cluster associated with self-reported Caucasian donors. To study patterns of TCR occurrence, a later analysis re-analyzed previously published TCR beta repertoires from around 700 donors and added high-resolution HLA genotyping. HLA typing included class I and class II loci at four-digit resolution. The number of typed donors differed by locus: about 620-630 for A, B, C, DRB1 and DQB1; 500 to 550 for DQA1; approximately 600 for DPA1; and some 450 for DPB1. In addition to the first cohort of roughly 670 subjects, a separate validation cohort of approximately 110 different subjects was used. About 310 gigabases of sequencing data and tens of millions of unique TCR sequences were included in an early release covering several hundred HLA-typed donors. Because of strong linkage in the cohort, five DR-DQ haplotypes were treated as single units for association and clustering. The study aimed to test whether signatures of past pathogen exposure could be identified by cataloging public T cell receptors. Across approximately 400 genotyped donors of the cohort, an average of about 240,000 unique TCR beta nucleotide sequences per donor were sequenced, and 15% to 20% of those sequences were non-productive. Donor age, sex, ethnicity and CMV serostatus were compiled together with the repertoire data. All discovery cohort repertoires had been generated on a single sequencing platform. The study combined high-throughput TCR immunosequencing, statistical association of individual TCRs with disease status, and machine learning to predict cytomegalovirus infection status. An earlier analysis of a few hundred of the donors applied high-throughput TCR beta sequencing to assess whether each TCR beta V gene segment acted as functional or pseudogenic. The T cell repertoires of some 670 subjects were profiled by immunosequencing and related to cytomegalovirus serostatus. The later analysis used no new phenotypic data to find candidate immune exposures, relying instead on TCR beta sequences and their occurrence across donors. The full study reports these points: A later genetic analysis associated a missense DCLRE1C variant with V-gene and J-gene trimming of TCR beta chains, and an independent cohort replicated the association. Because the 87-base-pair reads could not distinguish some IMGT-functional V segments, including TRBV6-2 and TRBV6-3, those segments were excluded. Because HLA typing was unavailable for some donors at each locus, only the typed subset was used in association tests. In a later analysis, most CMV-associated TCR beta chains were found to appear HLA-restricted, with HLA associations seemingly driven largely by CMV exposure. The only immune exposure information available for the cohort was CMV serostatus. In vitro tests confirmed that a few of the cytomegalovirus-associated TCR beta chains recognize cytomegalovirus antigens. In a later analysis, HLA-associated TCR beta chains were found to be more clonally expanded and to have lower generation probabilities than equally common non-associated chains. A further reported finding was that TCR beta sequences accurately predicted the HLA-A and HLA-B alleles for most subjects in the first cohort. While some public TCRs were present in many individuals, most TCR sequences turned up only very rarely across donors. A later analysis associated 15,000 to 20,000 TCR beta sequences with specific HLA alleles at a false discovery rate of 0.05. Compared with the approximately 710-donor mean, donors in an Asian-associated ancestry cluster had fewer N-insertions in productive TCRs, according to a later genetic analysis. The sequencing pipeline was judged likely to have produced a cluster of highly shared sequence variants as a technical artifact. A later analysis reported that several top co-occurrence clusters appeared linked to parvovirus B19, influenza, CMV and Epstein-Barr virus. In a later analysis, the rate of TCR association differed among HLA loci, with DRB1 alleles having the most associated TCRs and HLA-C alleles having the fewest. Linkage disequilibrium might explain the correlated functional status among segregating V segments, but an unknown experimental factor could not be excluded. Presence/absence analyses assumed roughly uniform sequencing depth across donors, an assumption that may not hold. The classifier was reported to diagnose cytomegalovirus status with high specificity and sensitivity in both the original and validation cohorts. When HLA alleles, especially DR and DQ, strongly co-occurred, TCR associations were difficult to assign to individual alleles. In the study, 150 to 200 TCR beta chains were listed as associated with cytomegalovirus. Because counts were too low, some 17 rarely observed V segments, including chromosome 9 orphons, were left out of the earlier analysis of 587 of the donors. It was suggested by the authors that the approach could potentially be generalized to other disease states and immunological phenotypes. This cohort had only TCR beta chains sequenced, and the lack of alpha or paired-chain data limited which features could be detected. Broadly in line with IMGT annotations, most TCR beta V segments showed up in productive rearrangements about 90% or about 30% of the time in an earlier analysis of approximately 640 of the donors.

The germline V gene specifies SGHRS as CDR1 and YFSETQ as CDR2. V is pared back by 0 bases and J by 4 bases, with 11 bases lying between the germline termini. Reading from cysteine to phenylalanine, the CDR3 counts 15 amino acids. The sequence is cut down to CDR3 DNA, 45 bases in frame from base 1. In total, 630 or so healthy bone marrow donors made up the cohort. At the time of sampling, every cohort member was nominally healthy, though immune exposures that went unrecorded were likely present. The donor tested CMV seronegative and was one of the 352 seronegative cohort members. Every donor gave a peripheral blood sample, and the peripheral blood mononuclear cells from that sample were used for TCR beta sequencing. Genomic DNA extraction from the blood cell samples was performed with the Qiagen DNeasy Blood Extraction Kit. Worth noting for this clone: Its antigen is currently not known. Base qualities are missing; no much larger clone stands one base away.

The library came from the immunoSEQ multiplex PCR assay. The multiplex PCR relied on a mix of 60 forward primers for TCR Vbeta segments and 13 reverse primers for TCR Jbeta segments. Amplification of the CDR3 region of rearranged TCR beta genes was performed with a multiplex PCR assay on genomic DNA. The amplified TCR beta libraries were sequenced on the Illumina HiSeq System as 87-base-pair reads. In the paper's pipeline: In a later analysis, 77 million or so unique TCR beta chains were counted across the approximately 670 repertoires, and approximately 9.9 million of these chains were shared by at least two donors. A nearest-neighbor algorithm error-corrected the raw reads and collapsed the reads into unique sequences, merging closely related sequences to remove PCR and sequencing errors. V, D and J gene segments were assigned by aligning CDR3 sequences to IMGT reference sequences. For a sequence to be retained, a match of at least six nucleotides was required to both a V gene segment and a J gene segment. A rearrangement counted as productive if the CDR3 had no stop codons and remained in frame with V and J, and every other rearrangement counted as non-productive. Following IMGT convention, CDR3 was defined as the stretch from the second conserved V-encoded cysteine up to the conserved J-encoded phenylalanine. In an earlier analysis of around 570 of the donors, sequences lacking an unambiguous match to a single V gene segment were excluded. In an earlier analysis of a few hundred of the donors, a V segment was called functional when productive rearrangements were above 56.7%, and segregating when the standard deviation between donors exceeded 5%. A statistical classification framework was built for diagnosing cytomegalovirus status from the catalog of TCR beta chain sequences. In a later analysis, V and J genes were assigned by comparing TCR nucleotide sequences against IMGT/GENE-DB human TR gene sequences. A later analysis assigned CDR3 sequences and most-parsimonious VDJ recombination scenarios with the TCRdist pipeline. In a later analysis, each TCR beta chain was defined by its CDR3 amino acid sequence together with its V-gene family, and reads lacking a unique V-gene family were excluded. To address suspected cross-contamination and a sequencing artifact, a later analysis removed a few hundred highly shared, low-generation-probability nucleotide sequences. For each public chain, a later analysis derived a clonal expansion index from normalized ranks of inferred template counts within each repertoire. In a later analysis, generation probabilities were computed using a VDJ recombination model fitted to out-of-frame rearrangements, and the results were checked against IGoR. A later analysis scored TCR-TCR, TCR-HLA and TCR-CMV co-occurrence with hypergeometric tests, applying a repertoire-size bias correction to TCR pairs. A later analysis estimated false discovery rates by permuting HLA or CMV assignments 20 times. In a later analysis, co-occurring TCRs were grouped using DBSCAN, and TCRdist sequence similarity was added for clustering within HLA-allele-positive subsets. For co-occurrence clustering, repertoires with fewer than 30,000 or more than 120,000 public chains were excluded, along with 5 or 6 repertoires with anomalous nucleotide sharing. Drawn from immuneACCESS, this table holds only the in-frame rearrangements with V and J called that TCRdb kept. Clones are partly lost; checked studies trace under half to an unresolved V gene and leave the rest unexplained. V and J calls and clone size are given by that table; D and trimming were obtained from the DNA. This sample has some 120,000 clones in its table, and around four fifths of those were observed once. 5.3% of the sample is held by the ten biggest clonotypes.

Sequenced sample: PBMCs. This clonotype was obtained from a man younger than 40 in good health and CMV-seronegative. This chain is built from TRBV5-1 and TRBJ1-3; the best D guess is TRBD1, with 5 bases matching. The CDR3 reads CASSLVQGAGNTIYF. The nucleotide sequence is TGCGCCAGCAGCTTGGTGCAGGGCGCAGGAAACACCATATATTTT.